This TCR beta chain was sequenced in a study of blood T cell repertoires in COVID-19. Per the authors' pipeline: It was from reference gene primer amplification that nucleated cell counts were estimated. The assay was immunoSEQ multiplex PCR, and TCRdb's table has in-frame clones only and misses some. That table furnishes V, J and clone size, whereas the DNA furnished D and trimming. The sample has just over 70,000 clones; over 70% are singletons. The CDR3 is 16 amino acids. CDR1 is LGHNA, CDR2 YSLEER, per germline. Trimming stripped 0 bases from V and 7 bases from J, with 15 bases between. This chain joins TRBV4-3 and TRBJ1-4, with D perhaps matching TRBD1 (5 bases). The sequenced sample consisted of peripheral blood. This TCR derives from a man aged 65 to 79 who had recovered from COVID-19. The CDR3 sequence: CASSQDQGGFGEKLFF. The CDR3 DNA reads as TGCGCCAGCAGCCAAGATCAGGGAGGCTTCGGTGAAAAACTGTTTTTT.